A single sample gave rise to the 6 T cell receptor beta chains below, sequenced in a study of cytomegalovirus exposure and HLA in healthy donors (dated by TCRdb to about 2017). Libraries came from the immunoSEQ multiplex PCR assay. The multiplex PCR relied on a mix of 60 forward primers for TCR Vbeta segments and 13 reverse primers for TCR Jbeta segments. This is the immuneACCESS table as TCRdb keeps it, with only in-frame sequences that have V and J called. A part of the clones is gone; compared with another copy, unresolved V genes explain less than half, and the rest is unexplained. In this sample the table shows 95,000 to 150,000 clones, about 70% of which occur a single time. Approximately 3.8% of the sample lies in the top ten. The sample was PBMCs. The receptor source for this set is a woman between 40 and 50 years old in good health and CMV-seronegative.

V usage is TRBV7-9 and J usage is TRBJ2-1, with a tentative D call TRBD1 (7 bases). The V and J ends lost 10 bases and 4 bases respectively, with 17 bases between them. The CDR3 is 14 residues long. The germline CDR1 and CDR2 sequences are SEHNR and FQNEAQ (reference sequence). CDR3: CAIRTGEAYNEQFF. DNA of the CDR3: TGTGCCATCCGAACAGGGGAGGCATACAATGAGCAGTTCTTC.

Written as DNA, the CDR3 is TGTGCCAGTAGCTTGACAGAGAACACTGAAGCTTTCTTT. This gives the protein CASSLTENTEAFF. The V gene is TRBV19, the J gene TRBJ1-1, with D perhaps matching TRBD1 (5 bases). Trimming took 6 bases from V and 1 from J, leaving 9 bases between them. Germline lookup yields CDR1 LNHDA and CDR2 SQIVND (reference sequence). This CDR3 has 13 amino acids.

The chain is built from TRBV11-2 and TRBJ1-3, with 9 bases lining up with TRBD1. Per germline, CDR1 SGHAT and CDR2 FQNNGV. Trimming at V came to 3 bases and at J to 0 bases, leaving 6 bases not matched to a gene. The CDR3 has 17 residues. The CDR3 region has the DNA TGTGCCAGCAGCTTTACAGGGGGCGCGGGCTCTGGAAACACCATATATTTT. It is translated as CASSFTGGAGSGNTIYF. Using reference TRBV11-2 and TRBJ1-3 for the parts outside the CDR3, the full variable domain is EAGVAQSPRYKIIEKRQSVAFWCNPISGHATLYWYQQILGQGPKLLIQFQNNGVVDDSQLPKDRFSAERLKGVDSTLKIQPAKLEDSAVYLCASSFTGGAGSGNTIYFGEGSWLTVV.

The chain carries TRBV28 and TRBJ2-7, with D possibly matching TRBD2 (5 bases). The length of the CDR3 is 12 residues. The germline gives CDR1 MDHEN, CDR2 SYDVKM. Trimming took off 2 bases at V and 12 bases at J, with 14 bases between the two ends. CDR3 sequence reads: CASSLAGLSLYF. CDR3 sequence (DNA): TGTGCCAGCAGTTTAGCGGGCCTCAGTCTGTACTTC. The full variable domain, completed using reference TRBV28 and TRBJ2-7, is DVKVTQSSRYLVKRTGEKVFLECVQDMDHENMFWYRQDPGLGLRLIYFSYDVKMKEKGDIPEGYSVSREKKERFSLILESASTNQTSMYLCASSLAGLSLYFGPGTRLTVT.

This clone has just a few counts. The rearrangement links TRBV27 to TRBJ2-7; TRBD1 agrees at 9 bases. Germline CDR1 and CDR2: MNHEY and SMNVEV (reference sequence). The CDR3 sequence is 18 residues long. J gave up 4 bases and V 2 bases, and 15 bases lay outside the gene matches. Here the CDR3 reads CASSLLDPGTGIAYEQYF. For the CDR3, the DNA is TGTGCCAGCAGTTTACTGGACCCCGGGACAGGGATTGCTTACGAGCAGTACTTC.

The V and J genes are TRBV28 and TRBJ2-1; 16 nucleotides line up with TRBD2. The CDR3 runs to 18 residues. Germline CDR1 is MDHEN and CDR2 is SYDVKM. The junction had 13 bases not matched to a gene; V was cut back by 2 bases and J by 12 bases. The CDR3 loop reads CASSLAGVGTSGRGGQFF. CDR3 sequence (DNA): TGTGCCAGCAGTTTAGCGGGAGTCGGGACTAGCGGGAGGGGCGGGCAGTTCTTC. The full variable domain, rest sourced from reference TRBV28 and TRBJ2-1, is DVKVTQSSRYLVKRTGEKVFLECVQDMDHENMFWYRQDPGLGLRLIYFSYDVKMKEKGDIPEGYSVSREKKERFSLILESASTNQTSMYLCASSLAGVGTSGRGGQFFGPGTRLTVL.